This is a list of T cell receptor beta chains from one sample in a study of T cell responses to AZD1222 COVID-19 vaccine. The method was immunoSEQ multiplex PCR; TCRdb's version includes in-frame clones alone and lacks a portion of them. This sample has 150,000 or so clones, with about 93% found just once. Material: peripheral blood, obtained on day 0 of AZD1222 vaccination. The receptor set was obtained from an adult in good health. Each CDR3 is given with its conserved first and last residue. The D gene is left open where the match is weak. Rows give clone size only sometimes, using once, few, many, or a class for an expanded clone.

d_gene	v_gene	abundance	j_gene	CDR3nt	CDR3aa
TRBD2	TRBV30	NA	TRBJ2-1	TGTGCCTGGAGTAAACTAGCGGGAACTTTCAATGAGCAGTTCTTC	CAWSKLAGTFNEQFF
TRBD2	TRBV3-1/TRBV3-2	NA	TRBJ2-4	TGTGCCAGCAGCCGCGGACTAGCGGGAGATGTGGCCAAAAACATTCAGTACTTC	CASSRGLAGDVAKNIQYF
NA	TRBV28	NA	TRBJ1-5	TGTGCCAGCAGTTTAACGGACTTGACCTTTAAGCCCCAGCATTTT	CASSLTDLTFKPQHF
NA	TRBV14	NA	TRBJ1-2	TGTGCCAGCAGCCACTTTGGCCCGATATATGGCTACACCTTC	CASSHFGPIYGYTF
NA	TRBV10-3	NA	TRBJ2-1	TGTGCCATCAGTGAAGAAGTCAGCACCTACAATGAGCAGTTCTTC	CAISEEVSTYNEQFF
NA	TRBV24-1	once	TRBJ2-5	TGTGCCACCACTGTCTGGAGCCAGTACTTC	CATTVWSQYF
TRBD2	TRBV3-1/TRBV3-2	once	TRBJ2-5	TGTGCCAGCAGCCTACGGACTAGCGGGCCGAAAGAGACCCAGTACTTC	CASSLRTSGPKETQYF
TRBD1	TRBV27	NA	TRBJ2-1	TGTGCCAGCATGGGAGACAGGGCGCGGGAGCAGTTCTTC	CASMGDRAREQFF
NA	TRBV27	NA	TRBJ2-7	TGTGCCAGCACCCTAAAGGAGCAGTACTTC	CASTLKEQYF
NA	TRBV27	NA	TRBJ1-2	TGTGCCAGCAGAGGGGAGGACTATGGCTACACCTTC	CASRGEDYGYTF
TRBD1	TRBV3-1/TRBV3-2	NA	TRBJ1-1	TGTGCCAGCAGCCAAGGGGGCGGGGACAGTGAAGCTTTCTTT	CASSQGGGDSEAFF
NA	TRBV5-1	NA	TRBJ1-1	TGCGCCAGCAGCTTGAATCGAGGGGACACCATGAACACTGAAGCTTTCTTT	CASSLNRGDTMNTEAFF
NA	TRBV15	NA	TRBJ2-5	TGTGCCACCAGCAGAGATCTGTACCAAGAGACCCAGTACTTC	CATSRDLYQETQYF
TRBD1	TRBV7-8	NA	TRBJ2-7	TGTGCCAGCAGCTCCCTGACAGGGACCTACGAGCAGTACTTC	CASSSLTGTYEQYF
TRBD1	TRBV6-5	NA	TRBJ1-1	TGTGCCAGCAGTTGGCGGACAGGTAACACTGAAGCTTTCTTT	CASSWRTGNTEAFF
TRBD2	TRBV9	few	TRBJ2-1	TGTGCCAGCATCCGGTTTGGTGGGTTACGGGAGGAAAGTGAGCAGTTCTTC	CASIRFGGLREESEQFF
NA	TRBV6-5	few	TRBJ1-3	TGTGCCAGCAGTTGGGACACTGGAAACACCATATATTTT	CASSWDTGNTIYF
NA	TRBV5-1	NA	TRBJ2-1	TGCGCCAGCAGCTTACAGGGAGGGCAGTTCTTC	CASSLQGGQFF
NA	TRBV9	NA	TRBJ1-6	TGTGCCAGCAGCGTGCTGGGACACGCCGATAATTCACCCCTCCACTTT	CASSVLGHADNSPLHF
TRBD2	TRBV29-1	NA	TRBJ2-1	TGCAGCGTGGGCGGACTAGCGGGGTCCCTGCGCTCCTACAATGAGCAGTTCTTC	CSVGGLAGSLRSYNEQFF
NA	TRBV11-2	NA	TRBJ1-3	TGTGCCAGCAGCTTAGAGCTTGCCACCATATATTTT	CASSLELATIYF
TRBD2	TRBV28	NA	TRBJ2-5	TGTGCCAGCAGTCCCCGACTAGCGGGAGGTTTTGGCGAGACCCAGTACTTC	CASSPRLAGGFGETQYF
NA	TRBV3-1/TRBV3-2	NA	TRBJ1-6	TGTGCCAGCAGCCAAGCCGAAAGTAGGTCGCCTAATTCACCCCTCCACTTT	CASSQAESRSPNSPLHF
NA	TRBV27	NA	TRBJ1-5	TGTGCCAGCAGCCCAAGGGGGGGTAGCAATCAGCCCCAGCATTTT	CASSPRGGSNQPQHF
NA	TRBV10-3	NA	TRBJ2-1	TGTGCCACTAACCTACCCCCCGGCAATGAGCAGTTCTTC	CATNLPPGNEQFF
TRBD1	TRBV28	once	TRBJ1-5	TGTGCCAGCAGCCCCAGACGGGGACAGGGGAGTCAGCCCCAGCATTTT	CASSPRRGQGSQPQHF